The 9 T cell receptor beta chains given below trace back to one sample, sequenced in a study of T cells in Graves' hyperthyroidism and ophthalmopathy. Regions amplified from RNA transcripts were the TCR beta CDR3 regions. The TCR CDR3 was amplified in a first-round RT-PCR using the HTBI primer set. Each CDR3 protein is one row after TCRdb ran MiXCR on the multiplex PCR reads. In the table there are 360,000 or so distinct CDR3 sequences, 15% to 20% of which are singletons. The source material was blood. The receptors were gathered from a woman in her 40s with Graves' ophthalmopathy.

This clonotype was found many times. This chain joins TRBV5-1 and TRBJ2-6, with TRBD1 matching over 9 bases. The germline CDR1 and CDR2 sequences are SGHRS and YFSETQ. The V and J ends lost 7 bases and 0 bases, in that order; junction bases with no gene match: 11. CDR3 size: 18 residues. Here the CDR3 reads CASGDPGTGYSGANVLTF. The CDR3, as DNA: TGCGCCAGCGGGGACCCCGGGACAGGGTACTCTGGGGCCAACGTCCTGACTTTC.

On this clonotype itself: Compared with germline, one end of the junction differs, possibly owing to a read error. This chain connects TRBV11-1 to TRBJ2-7; maybe TRBD1 (6 bases). The CDR3 is 12 amino acids. CDR1 is SGHAT and CDR2 is FQDESV in the germline V gene (reference sequence). The CDR3 loop is CASIVLRGEQSF. The DNA of the CDR3 is TGTGCCAGCATCGTCCTCAGGGGCGAGCAGTCCTTC.

This clonotype was detected ten times or more. The chain employs TRBV12-3 or TRBV12-4 and TRBJ2-5; D is ambiguous. The CDR3 consists of 14 residues. V was trimmed by 6 bases and J by 3 bases, leaving 14 bases between them. The CDR3 sequence is CASSPRPGKETQYF. CDR3 in DNA: TGTGCCAGCAGCCCCCGGCCGGGTAAAGAGACCCAGTACTTC.

This clonotype was picked up many times. The rearrangement links TRBV2 to TRBJ1-1, with 9 bases that match TRBD1. The junction had 3 bases not matched to a gene; V was cut back by 3 bases and J by 4 bases. The length of the CDR3 is 14 residues. Looked up from germline, CDR1 is SNHLY and CDR2 is FYNNEI. The CDR3 region is CASSDDRGVTEAFF. CDR3 DNA: TGTGCCAGCAGTGACGACAGGGGGGTCACTGAAGCTTTCTTT.

In its sample, this clonotype was seen many times. The chain employs TRBV7-2 and TRBJ1-5; 12 bases align to TRBD1. This CDR3 spans 16 amino acids. V was pared by 2 bases and J by 7 bases, with 6 bases of the junction left unmatched. The germline V gene encodes CDR1 SGHTA and CDR2 FQGNSA. CDR3 nucleotide sequence: TGTGCCAGCAGCTTACCGCTGGGGACAGGGGGCCAGCCCCAGCATTTT. Translation gives CASSLPLGTGGQPQHF.

This clonotype was observed many times. The CDR3 protein is CSATSSRETQETQYF. CDR3 DNA: TGCAGTGCTACCTCTAGCAGGGAGACCCAAGAGACCCAGTACTTC. The chain employs TRBV20-1 and TRBJ2-5; D may correspond to TRBD1 or TRBD2 (5 bases each). Germline-derived CDR1 and CDR2 are DFQATT and SNEGSKA (reference sequence). The V end lost 4 bases, the J end lost 1 base, and 16 bases lay between the germline ends. This CDR3 contains 15 residues.

At least ten counts were recorded for this clonotype. The chain has TRBV12-5 and TRBJ2-5, with unresolved D. Trimming shortened V by 2 bases and J by 5 bases, and 12 bases separated the two germline ends. CDR1 is LGHNT, CDR2 FRNRAP, per germline. The CDR3 has 14 residues. For the CDR3, the DNA is TGTGCTAGTGGTTTGCCGGCGGTGGAGGAGACCCAGTACTTC. It translates to CASGLPAVEETQYF. The entire variable domain, with the rest obtained from reference TRBV12-5 and TRBJ2-5, is as follows: DARVTQTPRHKVTEMGQEVTMRCQPILGHNTVFWYRQTMMQGLELLAYFRNRAPLDDSGMPKDRFSAEMPDATLATLKIQPSEPRDSAVYFCASGLPAVEETQYFGPGTRLLVL.

This clonotype was detected many times. The genes are TRBV7-3 and TRBJ1-1; D unresolved. Trimming took off 2 bases at V and 1 base at J, with 5 bases between the two ends. Per germline, CDR1 SGHTA and CDR2 FQGTGA. This CDR3 contains 13 residues. The CDR3: CASSLWWNTEAFF. The CDR3 DNA is TGTGCCAGCAGCTTATGGTGGAACACTGAAGCTTTCTTT.

Many counts were recorded for this clonotype. The chain has TRBV7-2 and TRBJ1-2; weak D call: TRBD1 (5 bases). Germline V gene sequence: CDR1 SGHTA, CDR2 FQGNSA. The CDR3 covers 13 residues. V lost 7 bases to trimming and J lost 8 bases, with 17 bases between them. CDR3 bases: TGTGCCAGCACCGATTCGGTAGGGACCGGCTACACCTTC. Its protein is CASTDSVGTGYTF.